This T cell receptor (beta chain) was profiled in a study of cytomegalovirus exposure and HLA in healthy donors. The study's findings and limits: What a later analysis reportedly showed was that an Asian-associated ancestry cluster had fewer N-insertions than the roughly 700-donor mean. For presence/absence analyses, sequencing depth was assumed to be roughly uniform across donors. As was reported, the classifier diagnosed cytomegalovirus status with high specificity and sensitivity. Data from an earlier analysis indicated that most TCR beta V segments were productive either about 87% or about 30% of the time.

Vbeta (60) and Jbeta (13) primers were used in the PCR. Assay: immunoSEQ multiplex PCR; the TCRdb copy retains only in-frame clones and omits some. The data contain about 200,000 clones, 82% of them singletons. About this clone: What it binds is not known.

The sequenced sample was PBMCs. This sequence originates from a woman aged 45-59 years in good health and CMV-seropositive.

The CDR3 spells CASSESQIMNTEAFF. The DNA of the CDR3 is TGTGCCAGCAGTGAGTCACAGATCATGAACACTGAAGCTTTCTTT. The gene calls are TRBV2 and TRBJ1-1, with D uncertain. The length of the CDR3 is 15 residues. V was pared by 3 bases and J by 0 bases, with 11 bases between. Germline values: CDR1 SNHLY, CDR2 FYNNEI. The full variable domain, in which reference TRBV2 and TRBJ1-1 provide the parts outside the CDR3, is EPEVTQTPSHQVTQMGQEVILRCVPISNHLYFYWYRQILGQKVEFLVSFYNNEISEKSEIFDDQFSVERPDGSNFTLKIRSTKLEDSAMYFCASSESQIMNTEAFFGQGTRLTVV.